These 14 T cell receptor beta chains came from one sample sequenced in a study of cytomegalovirus exposure and HLA in healthy donors. Amplification used 60 Vbeta primers and 13 Jbeta primers. Sequenced by immunoSEQ multiplex PCR; TCRdb stores in-frame clones only, minus some. The repertoire consists of some 130,000 clones, with approximately 80% occurring once and the leading ten covering under 5%. The sequencing sample was made of PBMCs. The receptors originated from a male donor in good health and CMV-seropositive.

The genes are TRBV2 and TRBJ2-7; TRBD2 matches at 8 bases. The CDR3 length is 14 residues. V lost 8 bases, J lost 5 bases, and 11 bases stayed unmatched. CDR1 and CDR2 (germline): SNHLY, FYNNEI. CDR3 bases: TGTGCCAGCGCCCCCGGGACTAGACGGAACGAGCAGTACTTC. It encodes CASAPGTRRNEQYF.

The chain joins TRBV5-6 to TRBJ1-4; 8 nucleotides align to TRBD1. Trimming cost V 3 bases and J 4 bases; bases outside gene matches: 5. Germline CDR1 reads SGHDT; CDR2 reads YYEEEE. The CDR3 is 15 amino acids. CDR3 region: CASSSPGQVNEKLFF. The DNA for the CDR3 is TGTGCCAGCAGCTCTCCGGGACAGGTTAATGAAAAACTGTTTTTT.

The rearrangement joins TRBV7-3 to TRBJ2-3; TRBD2 matches 8 bases. This CDR3 has 15 amino acids. Germline V gene data show CDR1 as SGHTA and CDR2 as FQGTGA. V lost 5 bases and J lost 0; bases outside the gene matches: 4. CDR3 loop: CASSPKRESTDTQYF. The CDR3 coding sequence is TGTGCCAGCAGCCCGAAGCGGGAGAGCACAGATACGCAGTATTTT.

J is TRBJ1-1 and V is TRBV10-3; tentatively, D is TRBD1 (6 bases). The CDR3 contains 14 residues. V lost 6 bases to trimming and J lost 4 bases, with 15 bases between them. Germline CDR1 and CDR2: ENHRY and SYGVKD. CDR3 in amino acids: CAIRGGGGGTEAFF. In DNA, the CDR3 is TGTGCCATCAGGGGCGGGGGCGGGGGCACTGAAGCTTTCTTT.

The genes are TRBV20-1 and TRBJ1-2, with D perhaps matching TRBD1 (6 bases). The CDR3 extends over 11 amino acids. Trimming shortened V by 6 bases and J by 8 bases, and 13 bases separated the two germline ends. Germline V gives CDR1 DFQATT, CDR2 SNEGSKA (reference sequence). CDR3 DNA: TGCAGTGCCCAGGGGATTGGGGGCTACACCTTC. Translation: CSAQGIGGYTF.

The gene calls are TRBV18 and TRBJ2-7; 10 bases map to TRBD1. J gave up 5 bases and V 1 base, and 2 bases lay outside the gene matches. The germline CDR1 and CDR2 sequences are KGHSH and LQKENI. The CDR3 loop spans 14 amino acids. This chain's CDR3 is CASSPQGQGNEQYF. CDR3 coding DNA: TGTGCCAGCTCACCACAGGGACAGGGGAACGAGCAGTACTTC.

This clone was seen only a few times. The genes are TRBV28 and TRBJ1-6; TRBD1 agrees at 9 bases. Germline V gene data show CDR1 as MDHEN and CDR2 as SYDVKM. The CDR3 is made up of 17 amino acids. Unmatched junction bases numbered 9, after V lost 1 base and J lost 8 bases. CDR3 coding DNA: TGTGCCAGCAGTTTATTCACTACGGGACAGGGTCATTCACCCCTCCACTTT. As protein: CASSLFTTGQGHSPLHF.

This sequence joins TRBV28 and TRBJ2-6; 9 bases agree with TRBD1. The CDR3 totals 17 residues. Trimming cost V 5 bases and J 0 bases; bases outside gene matches: 5. The germline V gene has CDR1 MDHEN and CDR2 SYDVKM. For the CDR3, the DNA is TGTGCCAGCAGTCCCGGGACAGGGCTCTCTGGGGCCAACGTCCTGACTTTC. This encodes CASSPGTGLSGANVLTF. Looking up the rest from reference TRBV28 and TRBJ2-6 gives the full variable domain: DVKVTQSSRYLVKRTGEKVFLECVQDMDHENMFWYRQDPGLGLRLIYFSYDVKMKEKGDIPEGYSVSREKKERFSLILESASTNQTSMYLCASSPGTGLSGANVLTFGAGSRLTVL.

The chain carries TRBV9 and TRBJ2-3; D perhaps matches TRBD2 (7 bases). CDR3 length equals 15 residues. Trimming stripped 6 bases from V and 2 bases from J, with 16 bases between. The germline V gene encodes CDR1 SGDLS and CDR2 YYNGEE. CDR3 amino acids: CASTPEGGLTDTQYF. In nucleotides, the CDR3 is TGTGCCAGCACCCCAGAGGGGGGGCTCACAGATACGCAGTATTTT.

V is TRBV2 and J is TRBJ1-1; D uncertain. The CDR3 contains 13 residues. CDR1 is SNHLY, CDR2 FYNNEI, per germline. Trimming shortened V by 7 bases and J by 0 bases, and 9 bases separated the two germline ends. The CDR3 spells CASNTRMNTEAFF. CDR3 nucleotides: TGTGCCAGCAATACACGCATGAACACTGAAGCTTTCTTT.

This sequence joins TRBV15 and TRBJ1-2, with 7 positions matching TRBD1. The CDR3 consists of 19 residues. Germline V CDR1 and CDR2: LNHNV, YYDKDF (reference sequence). J lost 7 bases, V lost 0 bases, and 20 bases had no gene match. The CDR3 DNA follows: TGTGCCACCAGCAGAGACAGCCCCGGCCGAGGGGGCGGAGAGTCTGGCTACACCTTC. Translation gives CATSRDSPGRGGGESGYTF.

The chain recombines TRBV19 with TRBJ2-7, with D unresolved. The V gene's germline CDR1 is LNHDA and CDR2 SQIVND (reference sequence). The CDR3 loop spans 14 amino acids. V lost 5 bases to trimming and J lost 3 bases, with 14 bases between them. CDR3 amino acids: CASSASGEGYEQYF. The CDR3 nucleotides read TGTGCCAGTAGTGCTTCAGGTGAAGGCTACGAGCAGTACTTC.

V usage is TRBV2 and J usage is TRBJ2-3, with D possibly being TRBD2 (6 bases). Looked up from germline, CDR1 is SNHLY and CDR2 is FYNNEI. This CDR3 comprises 14 residues. Trimming took 6 bases from V and 3 from J, leaving 13 bases between them. Written as DNA, the CDR3 is TGTGCCAGCAGACAAGGGGAGGCAACAGATACGCAGTATTTT. Translated, it gives CASRQGEATDTQYF.

The genes are TRBV6-5 and TRBJ1-4, with TRBD1 matching 7 bases. This CDR3 region has 15 residues. V trimming: 0 bases; J trimming: 5 bases; junction bases outside the gene matches: 3. Germline V gives CDR1 MNHEY, CDR2 SVGAGI. The CDR3 DNA reads TGTGCCAGCAGTTACTCCACAGGGGTAAATGAAAAACTGTTTTTT. Translating it yields CASSYSTGVNEKLFF.